The clone carrying this TCR beta chain turned up a few times. Its antigen is unidentified. V lost 4 bases and J 9 bases, leaving 10 bases between the germline ends. This CDR3 contains 12 residues. This sample is part of a study of response to subunit inactivated influenza vaccine. Regarding the study as a whole: It was the authors' suggestion that each seasonal influenza vaccination recruits few new T cells.

TCRdb analysed the RT-PCR reads with MiXCR anew, one entry per CDR3 protein. The data show under 550,000 distinct CDR3 sequences, 7.6% seen once. The chain recombines TRBV12-3 or TRBV12-4 with TRBJ2-1; D is perhaps TRBD1 (6 bases). The TCR originated in a man aged 45-69 years who received an inactivated influenza vaccine. Sequencing used PBMCs from blood, obtained approximately 25 months after vaccination. DNA of the CDR3: TGTGCCAGCAGTTCACAGGGTGGTGAGCAGTTCTTC. Translation gives CASSSQGGEQFF.